This TCR beta chain was sequenced in a study of OX40 agonist ivuxolimab in advanced cancers. Study as a whole: Ivuxolimab, an agonistic anti-OX40 (CD134) antibody, was given to patients. Study-level findings and limits: In general, CD8+ T cells held more expanded clones than CD4+ did, on average. Clones of CD4+ and CD8+ blood T cells grew by week 6 at doses of 0.1 to 3.0 mg/kg. Clonal expansion was among the lowest in partial responders at 0.1-3.0 mg/kg, especially CD8+.

CDR1 is MNHEY and CDR2 is SMNVEV in the germline V gene (reference sequence). There are 13 residues in the CDR3. V was cut by 3 bases and J by 0 bases, with 4 bases left in between. This clone came up once. Antigen: not known. Only in-frame clones appear in the TCRdb table, and some are missing; sequencing was by immunoSEQ multiplex PCR. The sample shows around 35,000 clones, roughly 90% of them seen only once. V and J are TRBV27 and TRBJ2-3; no firm D call. This specimen was CD4+ or CD8+ T cells sorted from blood, taken in a trial of the OX40 agonist ivuxolimab. The sequence came from an adult with an advanced solid tumor such as melanoma, head and neck, liver or kidney cancer. The CDR3, as DNA: TGTGCCAGCAGTTTGGGTAGCACAGATACGCAGTATTTT. The encoded protein is CASSLGSTDTQYF.